The 22 T cell receptor beta chains presented below share a single source sample, sequenced in a study of molecular identifiers for immune sequencing clone quantification. TCRdb reprocessed the PCR reads via MiXCR and lists one record per CDR3 protein. Among more than 450,000 distinct CDR3 sequences, over 20% were seen once, and the ten largest hold more than 0.8%. Sequenced input: naive CD8+ T cells from blood, with Jurkat cell RNA spiked in. The subset was: FACS-sorted CD8+CD4-CCR7+CD45RA+ naive T cells. These TCRs come from a human donor in good health. Some libraries in this study had Jurkat cell RNA spiked in.

The table lists this clonotype with many counts. The chain joins TRBV12-3 or TRBV12-4 to TRBJ1-2; D is perhaps TRBD1 (6 bases). This CDR3 region has 16 residues. V was pared by 2 bases and J by 0 bases, with 13 bases between. This CDR3 reads CASSLYQGPANYGYTF. For the CDR3, the DNA is TGTGCCAGCAGTTTATATCAGGGGCCCGCTAACTATGGCTACACCTTC.

This clonotype was detected only a few times. The chain employs TRBV9 and TRBJ1-6; D remains ambiguous. Germline CDR1 SGDLS, CDR2 YYNGEE. This CDR3 region has 15 residues. V lost 4 bases, J lost 7 bases, and 15 bases lay in between. CDR3 region: CASSSFLDDNSPLHF. The CDR3 nucleotides are TGTGCCAGCAGCTCATTTCTCGATGACAATTCACCCCTCCACTTT.

The gene calls are TRBV18 and TRBJ1-1, with a possible D match to TRBD1 (5 bases). The V gene's germline CDR1 is KGHSH and CDR2 LQKENI. The CDR3 loop spans 14 amino acids. V lost 0 bases, J lost 6 bases, and 11 bases lay in between. In nucleotides, the CDR3 is TGTGCCAGCTCACCACCTTCAGGGAGCGCTGAAGCTTTCTTT. Translated, it gives CASSPPSGSAEAFF.

V is TRBV7-9 and J is TRBJ2-7; the D is unclear. The germline V and J ends were trimmed by 1 base and 6 bases, with 10 bases remaining between them. Germline V lookup: CDR1 SEHNR, CDR2 FQNEAQ (reference sequence). The CDR3 sequence is 13 residues long. The CDR3 here is CASSLGAWSEQYF. The DNA for the CDR3 is TGTGCCAGCAGCTTAGGAGCCTGGAGCGAGCAGTACTTC.

This clonotype was detected a few times. This rearrangement joins TRBV10-3 to TRBJ2-7, with a weak D call TRBD2 (6 bases). The germline V gene encodes CDR1 ENHRY and CDR2 SYGVKD. CDR3 length: 11 residues. Deletions cut 10 bases from V and 4 bases from J, with 11 bases between. The CDR3 here is CATEDYYEQYF. The CDR3 nucleotides are TGTGCCACCGAGGACTATTACGAGCAGTACTTC.

The V gene is TRBV27, the J gene TRBJ2-1; D is possibly TRBD1 or TRBD2 (5 bases each). Trimming removed 2 bases at V and 6 bases at J, with 11 bases between. CDR1 is MNHEY, CDR2 SMNVEV, per germline (reference sequence). The CDR3 runs to 14 residues. The CDR3 region is CASSLEGSGNEQFF. CDR3 nucleotides: TGTGCCAGCAGTTTAGAGGGGTCGGGCAATGAGCAGTTCTTC.

This clonotype appeared many times. The chain links TRBV6-2 or TRBV6-3 to TRBJ1-1; the D is unclear. Germline assignment: CDR1 MNHEY and CDR2 SVGEGT. V lost 6 bases, J lost 6 bases, and 14 bases lay in between. The CDR3 loop spans 13 amino acids. As DNA, the CDR3 is TGTGCCAGCAGGAGTCAATGGCTCCCTGAAGCTTTCTTT. Its translation is CASRSQWLPEAFF.

At least ten counts were recorded for this clonotype. This chain joins TRBV20-1 and TRBJ2-1; the match to TRBD2 covers 11 bases. With 5 bases clipped from V and 8 bases from J, the junction kept 23 bases outside the gene matches. Looked up from germline, CDR1 is DFQATT and CDR2 is SNEGSKA (reference sequence). This CDR3 is 19 amino acids long. The CDR3 region has the DNA TGCAGTGCTGAACGGTATCGGACTAGCGGGCAGGTCCTCTTCGATGAGCAGTTCTTC. It translates to CSAERYRTSGQVLFDEQFF.

This clonotype was found a few times. V gene TRBV7-3 combines with J gene TRBJ2-5, with TRBD1 matching over 9 bases. J lost 5 bases, V lost 1 base, and 8 bases had no gene match. The CDR3 covers 16 residues. CDR1 and CDR2 from the germline V gene are SGHTA and FQGTGA. The DNA for the CDR3 is TGTGCCAGCAGCTTAATGGGGACAGGGACTGGGGAGACCCAGTACTTC. It specifies CASSLMGTGTGETQYF.

The J gene is TRBJ2-7, the V gene TRBV30; 9 bases are shared with TRBD1. Germline V lookup: CDR1 GTSNPN, CDR2 SVGIG (reference sequence). With V trimmed by 2 bases and J by 4 bases, 9 bases remained unmatched. The CDR3 is made up of 15 amino acids. The CDR3 region has the DNA TGTGCCTGGAGTCTTCTACCGGGACAGGGTTACGAGCAGTACTTC. Translating gives CAWSLLPGQGYEQYF. The variable domain in full, completed from reference TRBV30 and TRBJ2-7, reads SQTIHQWPATLVQPVGSPLSLECTVEGTSNPNLYWYRQAAGRGLQLLFYSVGIGQISSEVPQNLSASRPQDRQFILSSKKLLLSDSGFYLCAWSLLPGQGYEQYFGPGTRLTVT.

The chain uses TRBV12-3 or TRBV12-4 and TRBJ2-7, with a tentative D call TRBD1 (6 bases). The CDR3 runs 14 residues. The V gene lost 3 bases and the J gene lost 3 bases, with 12 bases spanning the gap. CDR3 protein: CASSFEGHFYEQYF. The CDR3, as DNA: TGTGCCAGCAGTTTTGAGGGACACTTCTACGAGCAGTACTTC.

In the case of this clonotype: A clone one base away is much larger, so this may be a read error. The rearrangement uses TRBV21-1 and TRBJ1-6; the table's D call TRBD1 went unverified against the DNA. TRBV21-1 is shown as a pseudogene. The CDR3 covers 16 residues. The CDR3 DNA reads as TGTGCCGGCAGCACCTCGACAGCCAGGCGTAATTCACCCCTCCACTTT. Translating gives CAGSTSTARRNSPLHF.

The chain joins TRBV19 to TRBJ2-1; no clear D gene. Germline lookup yields CDR1 LNHDA and CDR2 SQIVND (reference sequence). V lost 3 bases, J lost 6 bases, and 18 bases lay in between. The CDR3 totals 16 residues. DNA for the CDR3: TGTGCCAGTAGTATGCATCGGTTCCCGGCCCCCAATGAGCAGTTCTTC. Amino acid sequence: CASSMHRFPAPNEQFF.

The rearrangement uses TRBV10-2 and TRBJ1-5; 7 bases are a match to TRBD1. With 6 bases clipped from V and 6 bases from J, the junction kept 11 bases outside the gene matches. The CDR3 covers 15 residues. CDR1 is WSHSY, CDR2 SAAADI, per germline. The CDR3 sequence is CASSPGAGGFQPQHF. The CDR3 DNA is TGCGCCAGCAGCCCCGGGGCAGGGGGATTTCAGCCCCAGCATTTT.

CDR3 loop: CASSLPGGQGAFF. In DNA form, the CDR3 reads TGTGCCAGCAGCTTACCCGGGGGGCAGGGAGCTTTCTTT. The chain employs TRBV7-9 and TRBJ1-1; D possibly corresponds to TRBD1 (6 bases). This CDR3 has 13 amino acids. The V gene lost 2 bases and the J gene lost 10 bases, with 14 bases spanning the gap. Germline assignment: CDR1 SEHNR and CDR2 FQNEAQ (reference sequence). Filled out from reference TRBV7-9 and TRBJ1-1, the complete variable domain reads DTGVSQNPRHKITKRGQNVTFRCDPISEHNRLYWYRQTLGQGPEFLTYFQNEAQLEKSRLLSDRFSAERPKGSFSTLEIQRTEQGDSAMYLCASSLPGGQGAFFGQGTRLTVV.

This clonotype was counted many times. This chain uses TRBV4-3 with TRBJ2-7; D is uncertain. This CDR3 contains 13 residues. Trimming took off 0 bases at V and 4 bases at J, with 7 bases between the two ends. Looked up from germline, CDR1 is LGHNA and CDR2 is YSLEER. Here the CDR3 reads CASSQDFGYEQYF. The CDR3 nucleotides read TGCGCCAGCAGCCAAGATTTTGGTTACGAGCAGTACTTC.

Points on this clonotype: Lacking the conserved final phenylalanine or tryptophan, this CDR3 likely reflects a read error. This chain joins TRBV7-8 and TRBJ2-7; D may be TRBD2 (5 bases). This CDR3 has 12 residues. Germline CDR1 is SGHVS and CDR2 is FQNEAQ. V dropped 4 bases and J dropped 2 bases, with 6 bases sitting between them. The CDR3: CASSYGTYEQYS. For the CDR3, the DNA is TGTGCCAGCAGCTACGGGACCTACGAGCAGTACTCC.

The sample holds a few counts of this clonotype. The J gene is TRBJ2-7, the V gene TRBV27; D is ambiguous. The CDR3 extends over 14 amino acids. The V gene's germline CDR1 is MNHEY and CDR2 SMNVEV (reference sequence). V lost 4 bases, J lost 0 bases, and 10 bases lay in between. CDR3 amino acids: CASSYGSSSYEQYF. The DNA for the CDR3 is TGTGCCAGCAGTTACGGATCCAGCTCCTACGAGCAGTACTTC.

This chain joins TRBV4-3 and TRBJ1-1, with D perhaps matching TRBD1 (6 bases). The germline CDR1 and CDR2 sequences are LGHNA and YSLEER. With 0 bases removed from V and 1 base from J, the gap between germline ends came to 18 bases. This CDR3 is 18 amino acids long. CDR3 sequence: CASSQDLGAQSWNTEAFF. In nucleotides, the CDR3 is TGCGCCAGCAGCCAAGATTTGGGGGCCCAGTCTTGGAACACTGAAGCTTTCTTT.

In its sample, this clonotype was seen many times. The V gene is TRBV28, the J gene TRBJ2-7; tentatively, D is TRBD1 (6 bases). Trimming removed 2 bases from V and 2 bases from J, with 13 bases in between. The CDR3 loop spans 15 amino acids. Per the germline V gene, CDR1 is MDHEN and CDR2 is SYDVKM. The DNA of the CDR3 is TGTGCCAGCAGTTTACCCCGGGACAATACCTACGAGCAGTACTTC. It codes for CASSLPRDNTYEQYF.

V and J are TRBV11-2 and TRBJ2-5; TRBD2 agrees at 9 bases. The CDR3 length is 15 residues. Germline loops: CDR1 SGHAT, CDR2 FQNNGV. Unmatched junction bases numbered 7, after V lost 3 bases and J lost 5 bases. The CDR3 nucleotides are TGTGCCAGCAGCTTTCCCGGGACTAGCAAGGAGACCCAGTACTTC. This encodes CASSFPGTSKETQYF.

The chain recombines TRBV7-9 with TRBJ1-1, with TRBD1 matching over 8 bases. Trimming at V came to 6 bases and at J to 1 base, leaving 7 bases not matched to a gene. This CDR3 comprises 15 residues. The germline CDR1 and CDR2 sequences are SEHNR and FQNEAQ (reference sequence). CDR3 sequence reads: CASRDLGQENTEAFF. As DNA, the CDR3 is TGTGCCAGCAGAGACTTGGGACAGGAGAACACTGAAGCTTTCTTT.